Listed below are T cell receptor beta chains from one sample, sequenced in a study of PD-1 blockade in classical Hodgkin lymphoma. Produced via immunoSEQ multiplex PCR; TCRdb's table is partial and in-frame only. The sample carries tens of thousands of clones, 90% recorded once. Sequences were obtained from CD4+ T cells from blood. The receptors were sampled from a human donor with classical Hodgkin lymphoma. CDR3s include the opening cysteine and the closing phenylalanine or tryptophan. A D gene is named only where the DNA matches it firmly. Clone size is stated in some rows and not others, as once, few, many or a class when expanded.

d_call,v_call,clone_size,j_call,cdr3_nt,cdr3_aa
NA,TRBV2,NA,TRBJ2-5,TGTGCCAGCAGTGGGTGGGGGAAGGTGGAGACCCAGTACTTC,CASSGWGKVETQYF
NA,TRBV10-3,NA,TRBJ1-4,TGTGCCATCAGTGAGGGACGGATAAATGAAAAACTGTTTTTT,CAISEGRINEKLFF
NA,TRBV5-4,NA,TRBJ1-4,TGTGCCAGCAGCCGGGGCTCGGGGGAAAAACTGTTTTTT,CASSRGSGEKLFF
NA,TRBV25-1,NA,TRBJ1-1,TGTGCCAGCAGTCGATCAGGGTTGAGCACTGAAGCTTTCTTT,CASSRSGLSTEAFF
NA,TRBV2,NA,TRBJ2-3,TGTGCCAGCAGTGAAGTGGCAGATACGCAGTATTTT,CASSEVADTQYF
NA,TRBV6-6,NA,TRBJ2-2,TGTGCCAGCAGTCCCGCGGGTTCCACCGGGGAGCTGTTTTTT,CASSPAGSTGELFF
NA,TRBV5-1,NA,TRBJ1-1,TGCGCCAGCAGCTTGGCGGGGAGAGGAGCTTTCTTT,CASSLAGRGAFF
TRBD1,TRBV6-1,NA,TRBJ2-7,TGTGCCAGCAGCGCCCGGGACAGGGTGTTCGAGCAGTACTTC,CASSARDRVFEQYF
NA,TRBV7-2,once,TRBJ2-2,TGTGCCAGCACTTCCGGGCCTAGTACCGGGGAGCTGTTTTTT,CASTSGPSTGELFF
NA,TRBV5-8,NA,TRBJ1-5,TGTGCCAGCAGCTGGGGGGAACTTAATCAGCCCCAGCATTTT,CASSWGELNQPQHF
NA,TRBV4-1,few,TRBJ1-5,TGCGCCAGCAGCCTGATACTTGGTGGCAATCAGCCCCAGCATTTT,CASSLILGGNQPQHF
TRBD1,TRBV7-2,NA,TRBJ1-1,TGTGCCAGCACACAGGGGGCGGGCACTGAAGCTTTCTTT,CASTQGAGTEAFF
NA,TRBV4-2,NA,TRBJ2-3,TGTGCCAGCAGCCAAGTGCGTCCTGCGGGCACAGATACGCAGTATTTT,CASSQVRPAGTDTQYF
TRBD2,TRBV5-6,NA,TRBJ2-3,TGTGCCAGCAGTGCCGGGACTAGCGCACAGGATACGCAGTATTTT,CASSAGTSAQDTQYF
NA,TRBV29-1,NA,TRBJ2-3,TGCAGCGTTGGGAATCCTACAGGCTCAGGACTTAGCACAGATACGCAGTATTTT,CSVGNPTGSGLSTDTQYF
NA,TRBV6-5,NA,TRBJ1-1,TGTGCCAGCAGTTACAAGGGTCCGGGGAACACTGAAGCTTTCTTT,CASSYKGPGNTEAFF
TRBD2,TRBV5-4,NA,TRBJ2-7,TGTGCCAGCAGGTCCGGGACTAGCGGATCCTACGAGCAGTACTTC,CASRSGTSGSYEQYF
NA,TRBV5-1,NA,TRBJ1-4,TGCGCCAGCAGCTTGGTCGTTGCAACTAATGAAAAACTGTTTTTT,CASSLVVATNEKLFF
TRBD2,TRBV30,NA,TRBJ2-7,TGTGCCTGGATCCCCGTCACTCACGGGGGGAATAGGTACGAGCAGTACTTC,CAWIPVTHGGNRYEQYF
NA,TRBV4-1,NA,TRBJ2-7,TGCGCCAGCAGCCAAGATAGCGTCGTTCTGCGGAGCTCCTACGAGCAGTACTTC,CASSQDSVVLRSSYEQYF
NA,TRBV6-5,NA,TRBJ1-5,TGTGCCAGCACCAATTCACCGGGGCAGCCCCAGCATTTT,CASTNSPGQPQHF
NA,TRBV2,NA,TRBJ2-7,TGTGCCAGCGGGCGAGCTGTAGAGCAGTACTTC,CASGRAVEQYF
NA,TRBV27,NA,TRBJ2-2,TGTGCCAGCAGGGGGACCCCGCGGACCGGGGAGCTGTTTTTT,CASRGTPRTGELFF
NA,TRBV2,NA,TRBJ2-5,TGTGCCAGCAACAGGGTCCAACAAGAGACCCAGTACTTC,CASNRVQQETQYF
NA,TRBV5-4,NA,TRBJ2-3,TGTGCCAGCAGCCGAAGGACGGAGTTCGACACAGATACGCAGTATTTT,CASSRRTEFDTDTQYF
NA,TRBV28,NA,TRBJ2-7,TGTGCCAGCAATACCCTTAGATACGAGCAGTACTTC,CASNTLRYEQYF
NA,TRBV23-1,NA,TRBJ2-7,TGCGCCAGGCGGGGCGGCTCCTACGAGCAGTACTTC,CARRGGSYEQYF